This TCR beta chain came from a study of T cell responses to AZD1222 COVID-19 vaccine. The wider study: Second doses were pooled across both intervals (about 4 or about 12 weeks). Broader study findings: In a largely white British group with more females than males, clonal diversity was possibly underestimated.

Trimming at V came to 4 bases and at J to 0 bases, leaving 6 bases not matched to a gene. In germline, CDR1 is KGHDR, CDR2 SFDVKD. The CDR3 has 17 amino acids. Worth noting for this clone: Its antigen is as yet unknown.

Clones were read by immunoSEQ multiplex PCR, and TCRdb kept only the in-frame ones, dropping some. The table shows roughly 67,000 clones, with 88% occurring only once. Sequencing used peripheral blood, obtained on day 0 of AZD1222 vaccination. This clonotype was sampled from an adult in good health. The chain recombines TRBV24-1 with TRBJ2-3, with 10 nucleotides matching TRBD2. CDR3 nucleotide sequence: TGTGCCACCAGTGACCACCTAGCGGGGGACAGCACAGATACGCAGTATTTT. It translates to CATSDHLAGDSTDTQYF.